The next 25 T cell receptor beta chains were all read from a single sample in a study of blood T cells in healthy people across ages. A second about 7 to 11 cycle PCR used barcoded and J-beta primers. TCRdb reanalysed the 5' RACE reads using MiXCR and keeps one entry per CDR3 protein. The sample yields around 1.1 million distinct CDR3 sequences, 35% to 40% seen once. The sample taken for sequencing was blood. All receptors derive from a man aged 18 to 30 in good health.

The rearrangement links TRBV4-2 to TRBJ2-3; possibly TRBD2 for D (6 bases). V lost 0 bases to trimming and J lost 1 base, with 14 bases between them. The CDR3 length is 17 residues. Germline CDR1 LGHNA, CDR2 YNFKEQ. DNA of the CDR3: TGTGCCAGCAGCCAAGATGGTGACGGGGGAGGCACAGATACGCAGTATTTT. Translating it yields CASSQDGDGGGTDTQYF.

The genes are TRBV28 and TRBJ1-1; the D is unclear. V dropped 4 bases and J dropped 4 bases, with 4 bases sitting between them. The CDR3 is made up of 11 amino acids. Germline V gene lookup returns CDR1 MDHEN and CDR2 SYDVKM. CDR3 DNA: TGTGCCAGCAGTTCCCTCACTGAAGCTTTCTTT. Translation: CASSSLTEAFF. Using reference TRBV28 and TRBJ1-1 for the parts outside the CDR3, the full variable domain is DVKVTQSSRYLVKRTGEKVFLECVQDMDHENMFWYRQDPGLGLRLIYFSYDVKMKEKGDIPEGYSVSREKKERFSLILESASTNQTSMYLCASSSLTEAFFGQGTRLTVV.

This clonotype was seen a few times. This chain connects TRBV4-1 to TRBJ1-1; D gene unclear. The V and J ends lost 2 bases and 4 bases respectively, with 14 bases between them. CDR3 length: 15 amino acids. The V gene's germline CDR1 is MGHRA and CDR2 YSYEKL. CDR3 residues: CASSQRDSRPTEAFF. The CDR3 coding sequence is TGCGCCAGCAGCCAACGCGATTCGAGGCCCACTGAAGCTTTCTTT.

This clonotype was observed at least ten times. The chain joins TRBV5-4 to TRBJ2-7; the match to TRBD1 covers 11 bases. Germline trimming cut 3 bases from V and 5 bases from J; bases unmatched to any gene: 10. The germline V gene encodes CDR1 SGHNT and CDR2 YYREEE (reference sequence). The CDR3 is 16 residues long. CDR3 amino acids: CASSYEGQGASHEQYF. DNA for the CDR3: TGTGCCAGCAGCTACGAAGGACAGGGGGCATCGCACGAGCAGTACTTC.

Comments on this clonotype: Since a much larger clone is just one base distant, this may be a read error. V usage is TRBV10-3 and J usage is TRBJ2-5; D is tentatively TRBD1 or TRBD2 (6 bases each). V gave up 4 bases and J gave up 11 bases, with 20 bases separating them. CDR3 size: 14 residues. Germline CDR1 is ENHRY and CDR2 is SYGVKD. The CDR3 DNA reads as TGTGCCATCAGTGGAGGGGGGACGGGCTCTAGGCAGTACTTC. The encoded protein is CAISGGGTGSRQYF.

As to this clonotype: A read error may account for a junction end that differs from germline. The chain is built from TRBV12-3 or TRBV12-4 and TRBJ2-1, with TRBD1 matching over 11 bases. This CDR3 comprises 17 residues. The CDR3 coding sequence is TGTGCCTGCAGTCGATCGTTGGACAGGGGGCTAAACAATGAGCAGTTCTTC. Amino acid sequence: CACSRSLDRGLNNEQFF.

This clonotype was recorded a few times. The V call is TRBV6-2 or TRBV6-3, the J call TRBJ1-5; no clear D. Trimming stripped 7 bases from V and 5 bases from J, with 12 bases between. Germline V lookup: CDR1 MNHEY, CDR2 SVGEGT. The CDR3 is made up of 13 amino acids. The chain's CDR3 is CASTDGSYQPQHF. CDR3 coding DNA: TGTGCCAGCACCGACGGATCTTATCAGCCCCAGCATTTT.

V is TRBV20-1 and J is TRBJ1-1; D unresolved. Germline V gives CDR1 DFQATT, CDR2 SNEGSKA (reference sequence). The V and J ends lost 3 bases and 7 bases respectively, with 18 bases between them. The CDR3 totals 14 residues. The CDR3 bases are TGCAGTGCTAGTATGGGTGCGGGAACGCTTGAAGCTTTCTTT. It yields the protein CSASMGAGTLEAFF.

V usage is TRBV18 and J usage is TRBJ1-5, with 9 bases that match TRBD1. Germline assignment: CDR1 KGHSH and CDR2 LQKENI. The CDR3 runs to 15 residues. V was pared by 6 bases and J by 4 bases, with 7 bases of the junction left unmatched. The CDR3 DNA reads as TGTGCCAGCTCGTGGACAGGGGACGGTAATCAGCCCCAGCATTTT. Protein product: CASSWTGDGNQPQHF.

This clonotype has ten or more counts. V is TRBV10-3 and J is TRBJ2-7, with TRBD2 identical over 9 bases. Germline V gene sequence: CDR1 ENHRY, CDR2 SYGVKD. The CDR3 is 15 amino acids. J gave up 5 bases and V 2 bases, and 7 bases lay outside the gene matches. The CDR3: CAISERPGLADEQYF. In nucleotides, the CDR3 is TGTGCCATCAGTGAGCGGCCGGGACTAGCAGACGAGCAGTACTTC.

The V and J genes are TRBV12-3 or TRBV12-4 and TRBJ1-1; 7 nucleotides align to TRBD1. The V segment lost 3 bases and the J segment 6 bases; nucleotides outside the gene matches: 10. The CDR3 runs 15 residues. This chain's CDR3 is CASSFFRQGRAEAFF. In DNA form, the CDR3 reads TGTGCCAGCAGTTTTTTTCGACAGGGCCGGGCTGAAGCTTTCTTT.

This clonotype occurred a few times. The CDR3 DNA sequence: TGCGCCAGCAAACAGACTAGCCCCACAGATACGCAGTATTTT. It encodes CASKQTSPTDTQYF. V gene TRBV5-1 combines with J gene TRBJ2-3, with 7 bases aligning to TRBD2. The trim removed 6 bases at V and 2 bases at J, leaving 6 bases unmatched. The CDR3 sequence is 14 residues long. CDR1 is SGHRS and CDR2 is YFSETQ in the germline V gene.

About this clonotype: The junction shows a germline mismatch at one end, possibly a read error. The rearrangement joins TRBV12-3 or TRBV12-4 to TRBJ1-2; D not resolved. The CDR3 has 15 amino acids. Here the CDR3 DNA reads TGTGCCGGCAGTCCTGGGTCAGGAATCGTGCATGGCTACACCTTC. Translation: CAGSPGSGIVHGYTF.

The chain carries TRBV11-2 and TRBJ2-3; D may be TRBD1 or TRBD2 (5 bases each). Trimming took 0 bases from V and 4 from J, leaving 11 bases between them. The germline gives CDR1 SGHAT, CDR2 FQNNGV. CDR3 size: 15 residues. The CDR3 nucleotides are TGTGCCAGCAGCTTAGAAGTAGGGACCGCAGATACGCAGTATTTT. Protein sequence: CASSLEVGTADTQYF.

This clonotype was counted a few times. The chain combines TRBV27 with TRBJ2-1; a possible D gene is TRBD2 (7 bases). Between the trimmed V and J ends, which lost 0 bases and 5 bases, there was a span of 11 bases. The CDR3 consists of 15 residues. Germline CDR1 is MNHEY and CDR2 is SMNVEV (reference sequence). The CDR3 DNA follows: TGTGCCAGCAGTTTATCGAAGGGGGGGCACAATGAGCAGTTCTTC. Its protein product is CASSLSKGGHNEQFF.

This clonotype was observed a handful of times. The rearrangement links TRBV5-1 to TRBJ2-1, with a tentative D call TRBD2 (5 bases). Germline V gene sequence: CDR1 SGHRS, CDR2 YFSETQ. The CDR3 extends over 17 amino acids. V was trimmed by 3 bases and J by 0 bases, leaving 16 bases between them. CDR3 nucleotide sequence: TGCGCCAGCAGCTCCAAAACACTAGTGGGCTCCTACAATGAGCAGTTCTTC. Amino acids: CASSSKTLVGSYNEQFF.

This clonotype occurred many times. This sequence joins TRBV4-1 and TRBJ2-3, with D uncertain. Germline loops: CDR1 MGHRA, CDR2 YSYEKL. This CDR3 is 15 amino acids long. V was trimmed by 1 base and J by 1 base, leaving 9 bases between them. CDR3 protein: CASSQGGRGTDTQYF. The CDR3 DNA sequence: TGCGCCAGCAGCCAAGGCGGAAGGGGCACAGATACGCAGTATTTT.

The chain recombines TRBV4-1 with TRBJ2-3; 8 bases match TRBD1. Germline CDR1 is MGHRA and CDR2 is YSYEKL. The CDR3 length is 18 residues. V lost 0 bases to trimming and J lost 0 bases; unmatched junction nucleotides: 8. The CDR3: CASSQDPPTGESTDTQYF. Written as DNA, the CDR3 is TGCGCCAGCAGCCAAGATCCGCCGACAGGGGAAAGCACAGATACGCAGTATTTT.

The CDR3, as DNA: TGTGCCAGCAGTTCCGAAATAGGCAATCAGCCCCAGCATTTT. Its protein product is CASSSEIGNQPQHF. The genes are TRBV6-5 and TRBJ1-5; no clear D. The germline V gene encodes CDR1 MNHEY and CDR2 SVGAGI. Trimming took off 4 bases at V and 2 bases at J, with 9 bases between the two ends. The CDR3 length is 14 residues.

This clonotype was picked up a small number of times. The genes are TRBV29-1 and TRBJ2-7; TRBD1 might be the D (6 bases). CDR3 length: 15 amino acids. Trimming shortened V by 1 base and J by 3 bases, and 16 bases separated the two germline ends. Germline loops: CDR1 SQVTM, CDR2 ANQGSEA. This CDR3 reads CSVEVVAGERYEQYF. In DNA, the CDR3 is TGCAGCGTTGAAGTTGTTGCAGGGGAACGCTACGAGCAGTACTTC.

The rearrangement links TRBV29-1 to TRBJ1-3; 7 bases match TRBD1. The V and J ends lost 2 bases and 0 bases, in that order; junction bases with no gene match: 10. The CDR3 has 17 residues. Germline V gene data show CDR1 as SQVTM and CDR2 as ANQGSEA. The CDR3 coding sequence is TGCAGCGTTGAATCCTTGGATGGGGACAGCTCTGGAAACACCATATATTTT. As protein: CSVESLDGDSSGNTIYF.

This clonotype was recorded a few times. The V call is TRBV7-2, the J call TRBJ2-5; 13 bases map to TRBD2. V was clipped by 4 bases and J by 5 bases; unmatched bases: 13. The CDR3 contains 18 residues. Germline V gene lookup returns CDR1 SGHTA and CDR2 FQGNSA. In nucleotides, the CDR3 is TGTGCCAGCAGCTCCTTAACTAGACTAGCGGGGGGCCGGGAGACCCAGTACTTC. Translating gives CASSSLTRLAGGRETQYF.

This clonotype was seen a handful of times. This rearrangement joins TRBV4-1 to TRBJ2-1; 9 bases align to TRBD1. Looked up from germline, CDR1 is MGHRA and CDR2 is YSYEKL. J lost 0 bases, V lost 4 bases, and 10 bases had no gene match. The CDR3 contains 18 residues. CDR3 sequence (DNA): TGCGCCAGCAGCCGAAAAAGTGGGACAGGGAACTCCTACAATGAGCAGTTCTTC. It translates to CASSRKSGTGNSYNEQFF.

V gene TRBV4-1 combines with J gene TRBJ1-1; possible D gene TRBD1, 5 bases. Trimming cost V 0 bases and J 0 bases, with 17 bases left between them. Germline loops: CDR1 MGHRA, CDR2 YSYEKL. This CDR3 spans 18 amino acids. The CDR3 region is CASSQEFRASSMNTEAFF. Written as DNA, the CDR3 is TGCGCCAGCAGCCAAGAATTCAGGGCATCTTCGATGAACACTGAAGCTTTCTTT.

This rearrangement joins TRBV5-1 to TRBJ2-7; D is perhaps TRBD1 or TRBD2 (7 bases each). Trimming removed 4 bases from V and 1 base from J, with 12 bases in between. Germline CDR1 reads SGHRS; CDR2 reads YFSETQ. The CDR3 consists of 14 residues. The CDR3 protein is CASSQRDSSYEQYF. As DNA, the CDR3 is TGCGCCAGCAGCCAGCGGGACAGTTCCTACGAGCAGTACTTC.